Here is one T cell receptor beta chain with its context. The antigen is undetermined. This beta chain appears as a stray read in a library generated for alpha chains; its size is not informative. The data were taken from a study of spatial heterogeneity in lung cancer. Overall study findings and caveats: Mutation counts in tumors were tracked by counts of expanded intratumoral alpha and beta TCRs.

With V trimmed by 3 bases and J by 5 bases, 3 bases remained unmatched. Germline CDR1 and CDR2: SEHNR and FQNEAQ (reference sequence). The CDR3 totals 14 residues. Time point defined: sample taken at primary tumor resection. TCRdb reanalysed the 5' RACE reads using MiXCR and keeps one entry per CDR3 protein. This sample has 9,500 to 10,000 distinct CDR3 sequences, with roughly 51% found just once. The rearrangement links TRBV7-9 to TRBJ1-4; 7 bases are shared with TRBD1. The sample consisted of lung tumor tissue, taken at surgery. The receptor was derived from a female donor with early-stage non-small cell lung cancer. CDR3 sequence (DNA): TGTGCCAGCAGCTTGGGGGACAGAAATGAAAAACTGTTTTTT. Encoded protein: CASSLGDRNEKLFF.